The 20 T cell receptor beta chains reported below all come from one sample, sequenced in a study of tumor and adjacent non-tumor tissue in lung cancer listed by TCRdb under 2018. RNA was isolated from bulk unsorted tissue, and RNA quality was assessed with a NanoDrop ND-1000 and an Agilent 2100. For the normal lung samples, distant non-tumor tissue was collected more than 3 cm away from the tumor edge. Receptor libraries were prepared by multiplex PCR. This sample was sequenced with an Illumina HiSeq 2500. Following protocols modified from ARM-PCR, the researchers constructed TCRbeta libraries through three rounds of nested PCR with primers (Table S4). In TCRdb, the public reads were trimmed at Q25 with fastp and aligned with MiXCR, with productive beta chains retained. Here each entry gathers all rows of one CDR3 protein and keeps the most common genes and DNA. The sample table holds 80,000 or so distinct CDR3 sequences, of which 80% to 90% were seen once. Approximately 51% of the sample goes to the ten largest clones.

Input material: distant non-tumor lung tissue. These receptors came from a man between 60 and 70 years old with non-small cell lung cancer.

About this clonotype itself: One junction end disagrees with the germline gene, perhaps due to a read error. V gene TRBV28 combines with J gene TRBJ2-5, with a weak D call TRBD1 (6 bases). Germline CDR1 MDHEN, CDR2 SYDVKM. The CDR3 is 13 amino acids. CDR3 loop: CASSLNRVETQCF. The CDR3 DNA follows: TGTGCCAGCAGTTTAAACAGGGTAGAGACCCAGTGCTTC.

J is TRBJ2-7 and V is TRBV29-1; maybe TRBD1 (6 bases). With 8 bases removed from V and 3 bases from J, the gap between germline ends came to 14 bases. CDR1 SQVTM and CDR2 ANQGSEA come from the germline V gene. The CDR3 length is 12 residues. CDR3 nucleotides: TGCAGCATTGCTCAGGGGATCTACGAGCAGTACTTC. Amino acids: CSIAQGIYEQYF.

A remark on this clonotype: A much larger clone differs by one base, so this may be a read error. The gene calls are TRBV4-2 and TRBJ2-5; TRBD2 agrees at 12 bases. This CDR3 has 17 residues. Germline CDR1 and CDR2: LGHNA and YNFKEQ. V gave up 3 bases and J gave up 2 bases; unmatched junction bases: 7. This chain's CDR3 is CASSHLTTSGGQETQYF. CDR3 DNA: TGTGCCAGCAGCCACCTTACGACTAGCGGGGGTCAAGAGACCCAGTACTTC.

Only one count was recorded for this clonotype. This could be a read error, since a much larger clone is one nucleotide away. The J gene is TRBJ2-1, the V gene TRBV24-1; 9 nucleotides agree with TRBD1. Gene TRBJ2-7 matches the end of the DNA better, so the J call may be wrong. Germline V lookup: CDR1 KGHDR, CDR2 SFDVKD. This CDR3 has 16 residues. The CDR3 DNA reads TGTGCCACCAGTGACTTGCCGGGACAGGGATACAATGAGCAGTACTTC. Its protein is CATSDLPGQGYNEQYF.

Points on this clonotype: In this CDR3 the conserved last residue, phenylalanine or tryptophan, is missing, so a read error is likely. The chain links TRBV11-3 to TRBJ2-1, with 9 bases that match TRBD2. The CDR3 is 16 residues long. CDR1 and CDR2 (germline): SGHNT, YENEEA. CDR3 protein: CASSLGGTSIHNEQFL. The CDR3 nucleotides read TGTGCTAGCAGCTTAGGGGGGACTAGCATCCACAATGAGCAGTTCTTA.

Points on this clonotype: This may stem from a read error, because a much larger clone lies one nucleotide away. The chain employs TRBV4-1 and TRBJ2-2; D may be TRBD1 (7 bases). The CDR3 loop spans 15 amino acids. Germline CDR1 and CDR2: MGHRA and YSYEKL. The CDR3, as DNA: TGCGCCTGCAGCAGCAGGGGGGCCTATACCGGGGAGCTGTTTTTT. Amino acid sequence: CACSSRGAYTGELFF.

On this clonotype itself: An end of the junction does not agree with germline; a read error may underlie this. The chain employs TRBV11-2 and TRBJ1-4; TRBD1 agrees at 7 bases. CDR1 and CDR2 from the germline V gene are SGHAT and FQNNGV. The CDR3 loop spans 13 amino acids. CDR3 sequence: CVSSLDIGGGLSF. Written as DNA, the CDR3 is TGTGTCAGCAGCTTAGATATAGGGGGCGGACTGTCTTTT.

Points on this clonotype: The junction departs from germline at one end; a sequencing error may be responsible. The chain uses TRBV4-3 and TRBJ2-1, with D uncertain. Germline values: CDR1 LGHNA, CDR2 YSLEER. CDR3 length equals 16 residues. DNA of the CDR3: TGCGCCAGCAGCCAAGATCGAACACAAACCTGCAATGAGCAGTTCTTT. Translation: CASSQDRTQTCNEQFF.

Remarks on this clonotype: The CDR3 end shows no conserved phenylalanine or tryptophan, and so a read error is likely. This rearrangement joins TRBV11-2 to TRBJ2-5; TRBD1 matches 7 bases. The CDR3 is made up of 14 amino acids. The germline CDR1 and CDR2 sequences are SGHAT and FQNNGV. V lost 4 bases to trimming and J lost 6 bases; unmatched junction nucleotides: 8. CDR3 loop: CASSSGQVLKTQYH. DNA of the CDR3: TGTGCCAGCAGCTCCGGACAGGTTCTGAAGACCCAGTACCAC.

For this clonotype: At one boundary the junction diverges from the germline segment, which might be a read error. J is TRBJ2-3 and V is TRBV4-3, with D perhaps assigned TRBD1 or TRBD2 (5 bases each). The CDR3 runs to 16 residues. The germline CDR1 and CDR2 sequences are LGHNA and YSLEER. The CDR3 DNA is TGCGTCAGCAGTCAAGATAGAGCGGACACCACAGATACGCAGTATTTT. It translates to CVSSQDRADTTDTQYF.

This clonotype came up once. One end of the junction is discordant with germline, which a read error may explain. The V gene is TRBV5-4, the J gene TRBJ2-1; D may be TRBD1 or TRBD2 (5 bases each). CDR3 length: 15 residues. Germline V gives CDR1 SGHNT, CDR2 YYREEE (reference sequence). CDR3 protein: CASSLAGPRGNEQLF. DNA of the CDR3: TGTGCCAGCAGTTTGGCCGGTCCCCGGGGCAATGAGCAGTTATTC.

Comment on this clonotype: The conserved phenylalanine or tryptophan normally closing the CDR3 is absent here, so this likely arose from a read error. No DNA is shown, since the ends of the CDR3 on it are uncertain; the CDR3 is the one TCRdb lists. This sequence joins TRBV20-1 and TRBJ1-4; the table calls TRBD1, which could not be checked here. The germline V gene has CDR1 DFQATT and CDR2 SNEGSKA (reference sequence). The CDR3 contains 17 residues when both ends are counted. This chain's CDR3 is CSARGAEQGTLLEKLFS.

This chain joins TRBV10-1 and TRBJ2-2, with D possibly TRBD1 on 6 matching bases. Germline V gives CDR1 WNHNN, CDR2 SYGVQD (reference sequence). This CDR3 has 15 amino acids. The CDR3 DNA is TGCGACGGCAGTGATGAGGCAGGGGTCACCGGGGAGCTGTTTTTT. This sequence encodes CDGSDEAGVTGELFF.

Comment on this clonotype: A much larger clone lies a single base off, so this may be a read error. This CDR3 fails to terminate in the conserved phenylalanine or tryptophan, so it likely reflects a read error. Because the CDR3's place on the DNA is in doubt, the DNA is left out and the CDR3 is given as listed by TCRdb. This chain uses TRBV12-3 or TRBV12-4 with TRBJ2-7; TRBD2, the table's D call, lacks a check against the DNA. Ends included, the CDR3 has 16 residues. CDR3: CASSLGEGTRPVRLNL.

Of note for this clonotype: Sequence at one end of the junction differs from germline and may be a read error. This chain connects TRBV29-1 to TRBJ1-1, with D tentatively TRBD1 (6 bases). This CDR3 comprises 13 residues. Per the germline V gene, CDR1 is SQVTM and CDR2 is ANQGSEA. CDR3 in amino acids: CSVVRSGGTKAFF. CDR3 nucleotides: TGCAGCGTCGTCCGGAGTGGGGGCACTAAAGCTTTCTTT.

To note about this clonotype: At one end, the junction sequence differs from germline, possibly due to a read error. The chain combines TRBV12-3 or TRBV12-4 with TRBJ2-7, with 10 positions matching TRBD1. The CDR3 extends over 15 amino acids. The CDR3 region is CASSPGQGGMYEKFF. The CDR3 coding sequence is TGTGCCAGCAGTCCTGGACAGGGGGGTATGTACGAGAAGTTCTTC.

This clonotype came up once. Likely a read error: the CDR3 ends without its conserved phenylalanine or tryptophan. This chain connects TRBV6-1 to TRBJ1-5; D unresolved. Germline CDR1 is MNHNS and CDR2 is SASEGT. CDR3 size: 13 residues. CDR3 nucleotide sequence: TGTACCAGCAGTGCTACACTTTATGAGCCCCAGCATCTT. It is translated as CTSSATLYEPQHL.

In the case of this clonotype: An end of the junction does not agree with germline; a read error may underlie this. The chain joins TRBV12-3 or TRBV12-4 to TRBJ1-1; 7 bases are shared with TRBD1. This CDR3 spans 14 amino acids. Written as DNA, the CDR3 is TGTGCCAGCAATACAGGGGAGGGCTGGACTGAAGCTTTCTTC. It translates to CASNTGEGWTEAFF.

This clonotype came up a few times. A much larger clone differs from this one at a single base, so this may be a read error. The chain couples TRBV20-1 to TRBJ2-2; tentative D call: TRBD2 (6 bases). Germline V lookup: CDR1 DFQATT, CDR2 SNEGSKA (reference sequence). The CDR3 consists of 14 residues. The CDR3 nucleotides are TGCAGTGCTGGCCGGTGGGGGAGCACCGGGGGGCTGTTTTTT. Translated, it gives CSAGRWGSTGGLFF.

Regarding this clonotype: This could be a read error, since a much larger clone is one nucleotide away. The rearrangement joins TRBV6-1 to TRBJ2-1; 8 nucleotides line up with TRBD2. Germline V CDR1 and CDR2: MNHNS, SASEGT. The length of the CDR3 is 15 residues. The CDR3 DNA reads TGTGCCAGCAGTTTGAGCGGGGGCTACTACAATGGGCAGTTCTTC. This sequence encodes CASSLSGGYYNGQFF.